The 25 T cell receptor beta chains below were found in one sample sequenced in a study of blood T cell repertoires in COVID-19. Clones were read by immunoSEQ multiplex PCR, and TCRdb kept only the in-frame ones, dropping some. Of under 150,000 clones listed, around 80% are singletons. The sample comprised peripheral blood. The receptors here all came from an elderly man with acute or convalescent COVID-19.

V usage is TRBV12-5 and J usage is TRBJ1-1; D ambiguous. The CDR3 is made up of 13 amino acids. The V and J ends lost 4 bases and 5 bases respectively, with 11 bases between them. The germline V gene encodes CDR1 LGHNT and CDR2 FRNRAP. CDR3 loop: CASGSLAGTEAFF. In DNA, the CDR3 is TGTGCTAGTGGTTCTTTGGCGGGTACTGAAGCTTTCTTT.

The chain uses TRBV30 and TRBJ1-5; perhaps TRBD1 as D (5 bases). The CDR3 length is 13 residues. Trimming shortened V by 3 bases and J by 7 bases, and 13 bases separated the two germline ends. CDR1 is GTSNPN and CDR2 is SVGIG in the germline V gene (reference sequence). The CDR3 sequence is CAWSAGLGQPQHF. CDR3 nucleotides: TGTGCCTGGAGCGCAGGGCTTGGACAGCCCCAGCATTTT.

This clone was recorded once. The rearrangement joins TRBV7-9 to TRBJ2-7; 7 bases are shared with TRBD1. The CDR3 contains 15 residues. V dropped 3 bases and J dropped 3; count of bases not matched to a gene: 8. From germline, CDR1 is SEHNR and CDR2 FQNEAQ (reference sequence). This CDR3 reads CASSLGQYPSYEQYF. The CDR3 DNA sequence: TGTGCCAGCAGCTTGGGACAGTACCCTAGCTACGAGCAGTACTTC.

The chain recombines TRBV3-1 (or the pseudogene TRBV3-2) with TRBJ1-1, with 8 bases aligning to TRBD1. The CDR3 is made up of 12 amino acids. Trimming took 4 bases from V and 6 from J; bases not matched to a gene: 1. Germline CDR1 and CDR2: LGHDT and YNNKEL (reference sequence). The CDR3 sequence: CASSLQGAEAFF. The DNA for the CDR3 is TGTGCCAGCAGCCTACAGGGGGCTGAAGCTTTCTTT.

This clone turned up a few times. The chain is built from TRBV10-3 and TRBJ2-7; 10 nucleotides agree with TRBD1. Germline V gene sequence: CDR1 ENHRY, CDR2 SYGVKD. V dropped 4 bases and J dropped 3; count of bases not matched to a gene: 3. The CDR3 runs to 14 residues. The CDR3 protein is CAISGRDRGYEQYF. The DNA of the CDR3 is TGTGCCATCAGTGGCCGGGACAGGGGCTACGAGCAGTACTTC.

V and J are TRBV7-9 and TRBJ1-3; D is unclear. Germline-derived CDR1 and CDR2 are SEHNR and FQNEAQ (reference sequence). Trimming cost V 2 bases and J 0 bases, with 11 bases left between them. The CDR3 is 16 residues long. CDR3 DNA: TGTGCCAGCAGCTTAAATCCAGGCCTCTCTGGAAACACCATATATTTT. It translates to CASSLNPGLSGNTIYF.

This clone was found once. This chain connects TRBV6-5 to TRBJ2-3; possible D gene TRBD1, 5 bases. This CDR3 contains 15 residues. Germline CDR1 is MNHEY and CDR2 is SVGAGI. The V gene lost 5 bases and the J gene lost 2 bases, with 14 bases spanning the gap. The CDR3 coding sequence is TGTGCCAGCAGTACAGGTTCTCTTTTCACAGATACGCAGTATTTT. It codes for CASSTGSLFTDTQYF.

CDR3 bases: TGTGCCAGCAGCGTAGCCCCAGGGGGTAACTATGGCTACACCTTC. Protein sequence: CASSVAPGGNYGYTF. V and J are TRBV9 and TRBJ1-2, with 7 positions matching TRBD1. After removal of 0 bases from V and 1 base from J, the junction contained 3 bases not matched to a gene. This CDR3 region has 15 residues. Germline assignment: CDR1 SGDLS and CDR2 YYNGEE. The variable domain in full, completed from reference TRBV9 and TRBJ1-2, reads DSGVTQTPKHLITATGQRVTLRCSPRSGDLSVYWYQQSLDQGLQFLIQYYNGEERAKGNILERFSAQQFPDLHSELNLSSLELGDSALYFCASSVAPGGNYGYTFGSGTRLTVV.

V usage is TRBV11-2 and J usage is TRBJ2-7; 7 bases match TRBD2. The germline V gene has CDR1 SGHAT and CDR2 FQNNGV. The V and J ends lost 2 bases and 0 bases, in that order; junction bases with no gene match: 1. This CDR3 has 14 amino acids. Here the CDR3 reads CASSLLADSYEQYF. Here the CDR3 DNA reads TGTGCCAGCAGCTTACTAGCGGACTCCTACGAGCAGTACTTC.

This chain links TRBV4-1 with TRBJ1-1; D unclear. The CDR3 has 14 residues. From germline, CDR1 is MGHRA and CDR2 YSYEKL. V was pared by 0 bases and J by 6 bases, with 11 bases between. The DNA of the CDR3 is TGCGCCAGCAGCCAAGACGGGTGGTTCGCTGAAGCTTTCTTT. Translated: CASSQDGWFAEAFF.

This clone was counted a few times. The gene calls are TRBV7-3 and TRBJ2-3; D is uncertain. Germline V gene lookup returns CDR1 SGHTA and CDR2 FQGTGA. The V end lost 3 bases, the J end lost 0 bases, and 7 bases lay between the germline ends. The CDR3 extends over 14 amino acids. This CDR3 reads CASSFATSTDTQYF. DNA for the CDR3: TGTGCCAGCAGCTTCGCCACTAGCACAGATACGCAGTATTTT.

The V call is TRBV12-3 or TRBV12-4, the J call TRBJ2-7; TRBD1 matches at 7 bases. The CDR3 extends over 11 amino acids. The V and J ends lost 8 bases and 6 bases, in that order; junction bases with no gene match: 4. The CDR3 spells CASGWTGEQYF. The CDR3 DNA is TGTGCCAGCGGGTGGACAGGCGAGCAGTACTTC.

This rearrangement joins TRBV4-1 to TRBJ2-2; TRBD1 aligns across 7 bases. After removal of 2 bases from V and 5 bases from J, the junction contained 11 bases not matched to a gene. The CDR3 covers 17 residues. Per the germline V gene, CDR1 is MGHRA and CDR2 is YSYEKL. CDR3: CASSQLMKGAGTGELFF. In DNA, the CDR3 is TGCGCCAGCAGCCAACTTATGAAGGGGGCCGGGACCGGGGAGCTGTTTTTT.

This chain joins TRBV18 and TRBJ2-7; tentatively, D is TRBD2 (6 bases). V lost 1 base to trimming and J lost 2 bases, with 9 bases between them. CDR1 is KGHSH, CDR2 LQKENI, per germline. The CDR3 spans 14 residues. Here the CDR3 reads CASSPRGVPYEQYF. CDR3 nucleotide sequence: TGTGCCAGCTCACCACGGGGGGTCCCCTACGAGCAGTACTTC.

The chain combines TRBV29-1 with TRBJ2-2, with D uncertain. Germline V gene lookup returns CDR1 SQVTM and CDR2 ANQGSEA. This CDR3 is 11 amino acids long. Trimming cost V 4 bases and J 4 bases, with 4 bases left between them. CDR3 sequence reads: CSVASTGELFF. CDR3 coding DNA: TGCAGCGTTGCGAGCACCGGGGAGCTGTTTTTT.

The chain links TRBV6-1 to TRBJ1-2, with D unresolved. V lost 3 bases to trimming and J lost 7 bases, with 18 bases between them. There are 15 residues in the CDR3. CDR1 and CDR2 from the germline V gene are MNHNS and SASEGT. In DNA, the CDR3 is TGTGCCAGCAGTGATCGGGGTTCGGAGCTATCTGGCTACACCTTC. Protein product: CASSDRGSELSGYTF.

This sequence joins TRBV19 and TRBJ2-5; D ambiguous. This CDR3 is 10 amino acids long. The germline V and J ends were trimmed by 10 bases and 4 bases, with 7 bases remaining between them. The germline V gene has CDR1 LNHDA and CDR2 SQIVND (reference sequence). The CDR3 sequence is CATGGETQYF. The CDR3 nucleotides read TGTGCCACCGGTGGAGAGACCCAGTACTTC.

The chain has TRBV7-2 and TRBJ2-3, with 12 nucleotides matching TRBD2. Trimming removed 2 bases from V and 2 bases from J; junction bases left unmatched: 5. The CDR3 is 17 amino acids. CDR1 SGHTA and CDR2 FQGNSA come from the germline V gene. As DNA, the CDR3 is TGTGCCAGCAGCTTAACTAGCGGGGGGTCCCCCACAGATACGCAGTATTTT. Translated: CASSLTSGGSPTDTQYF.

This chain uses TRBV11-1 with TRBJ2-7, with 8 bases that match TRBD2. The junction had 8 bases not matched to a gene; V was cut back by 5 bases and J by 5 bases. Germline values: CDR1 SGHAT, CDR2 FQDESV (reference sequence). This CDR3 comprises 14 residues. CDR3 residues: CASSDGLAGNEQYF. The CDR3 region has the DNA TGTGCCAGCAGCGACGGACTAGCAGGGAACGAGCAGTACTTC. Drawing the rest from reference TRBV11-1 and TRBJ2-7, the complete variable domain is EAEVAQSPRYKITEKSQAVAFWCDPISGHATLYWYRQILGQGPELLVQFQDESVVDDSQLPKDRFSAERLKGVDSTLKIQPAELGDSAMYLCASSDGLAGNEQYFGPGTRLTVT.

Written as DNA, the CDR3 is TGCGCCAGCAGTGAGTCTATTCAGGGAGGGACTGAAGCTTTCTTT. Protein product: CASSESIQGGTEAFF. V usage is TRBV10-2 and J usage is TRBJ1-1; D is perhaps TRBD1 (5 bases). Germline V lookup: CDR1 WSHSY, CDR2 SAAADI. This CDR3 comprises 15 residues. V lost 0 bases and J 5 bases, leaving 13 bases between the germline ends.

This sequence joins TRBV5-4 and TRBJ2-5, with TRBD2 matching over 7 bases. Germline CDR1 is SGHNT and CDR2 is YYREEE (reference sequence). J lost 4 bases, V lost 3 bases, and 9 bases had no gene match. The CDR3 consists of 15 residues. CDR3 protein: CASSYPAGRAETQYF. The CDR3 nucleotides are TGTGCCAGCAGCTATCCTGCGGGGAGGGCAGAGACCCAGTACTTC.

The chain couples TRBV11-2 to TRBJ2-2; 9 bases agree with TRBD2. Germline lookup yields CDR1 SGHAT and CDR2 FQNNGV. With V trimmed by 5 bases and J by 4 bases, 8 bases remained unmatched. CDR3 length: 16 amino acids. CDR3 loop: CASSQRVAGVTGELFF. The CDR3 DNA follows: TGTGCCAGCAGCCAACGGGTAGCGGGGGTCACCGGGGAGCTGTTTTTT.

The V gene is TRBV29-1, the J gene TRBJ1-5, with 8 bases that match TRBD1. Per the germline V gene, CDR1 is SQVTM and CDR2 is ANQGSEA. The CDR3 runs 15 residues. V was pared by 2 bases and J by 3 bases, with 6 bases of the junction left unmatched. CDR3 sequence: CSVEIAGGVNQPQHF. For the CDR3, the DNA is TGCAGCGTTGAAATAGCAGGGGGCGTCAATCAGCCCCAGCATTTT.

The rearrangement uses TRBV6-5 and TRBJ1-5; possibly TRBD1 for D (6 bases). The CDR3 spans 14 residues. The germline V gene has CDR1 MNHEY and CDR2 SVGAGI. Trimming cost V 6 bases and J 6 bases, with 15 bases left between them. CDR3 DNA sequence: TGTGCCAGCAGATCCGGGGGGCGCAGTCAGCCCCAGCATTTT. Translation: CASRSGGRSQPQHF.

The gene calls are TRBV18 and TRBJ2-7; TRBD2 is a possible D gene (5 bases). In germline, CDR1 is KGHSH, CDR2 LQKENI. V lost 8 bases, J lost 4 bases, and 21 bases lay in between. The CDR3 consists of 15 residues. The CDR3: CASATGIATTYEQYF. CDR3 sequence (DNA): TGTGCCAGCGCGACCGGGATAGCCACAACGTACGAGCAGTACTTC.